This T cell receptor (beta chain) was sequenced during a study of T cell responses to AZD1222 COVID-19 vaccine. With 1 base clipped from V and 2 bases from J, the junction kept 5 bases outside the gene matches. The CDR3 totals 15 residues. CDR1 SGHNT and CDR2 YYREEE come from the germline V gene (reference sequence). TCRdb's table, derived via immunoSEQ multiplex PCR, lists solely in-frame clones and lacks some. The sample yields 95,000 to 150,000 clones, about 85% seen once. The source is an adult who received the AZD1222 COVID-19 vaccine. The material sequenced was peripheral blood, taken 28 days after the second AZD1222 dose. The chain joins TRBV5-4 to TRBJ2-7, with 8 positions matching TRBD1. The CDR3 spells CASSLSGGRAYEQYF. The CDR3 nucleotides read TGTGCCAGCAGCTTGTCAGGGGGCCGCGCCTACGAGCAGTACTTC. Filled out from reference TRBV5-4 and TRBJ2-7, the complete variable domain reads ETGVTQSPTHLIKTRGQQVTLRCSSQSGHNTVSWYQQALGQGPQFIFQYYREEENGRGNFPPRFSGLQFPNYSSELNVNALELDDSALYLCASSLSGGRAYEQYFGPGTRLTVT.